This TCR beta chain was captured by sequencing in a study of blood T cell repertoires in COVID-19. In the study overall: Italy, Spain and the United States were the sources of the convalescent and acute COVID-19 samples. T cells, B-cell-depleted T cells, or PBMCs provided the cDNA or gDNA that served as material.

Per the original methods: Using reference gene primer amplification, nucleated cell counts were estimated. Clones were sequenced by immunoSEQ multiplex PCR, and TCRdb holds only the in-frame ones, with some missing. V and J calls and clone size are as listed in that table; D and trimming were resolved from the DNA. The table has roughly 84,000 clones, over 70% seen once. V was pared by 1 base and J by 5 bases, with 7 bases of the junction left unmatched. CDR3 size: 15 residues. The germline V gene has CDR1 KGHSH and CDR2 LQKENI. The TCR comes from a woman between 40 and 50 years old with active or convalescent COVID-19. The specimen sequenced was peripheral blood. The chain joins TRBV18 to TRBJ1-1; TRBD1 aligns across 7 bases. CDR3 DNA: TGTGCCAGCTCACCACAGACAGGGTCCCAGACTGAAGCTTTCTTT. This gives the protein CASSPQTGSQTEAFF.